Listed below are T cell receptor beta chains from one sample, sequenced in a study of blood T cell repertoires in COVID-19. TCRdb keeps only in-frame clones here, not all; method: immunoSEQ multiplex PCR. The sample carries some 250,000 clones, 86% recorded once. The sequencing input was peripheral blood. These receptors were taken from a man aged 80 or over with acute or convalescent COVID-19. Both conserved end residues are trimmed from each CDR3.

CDR3 protein: ASSLGALSNQPQH
V gene: TRBV5-1

CDR3 protein: ASSRDRGGNQPQH
V gene: TRBV18

CDR3 protein: ASSQGFGNSPLH
V gene: TRBV7-9

CDR3 protein: ASSLALWTGEGQPQH
V gene: TRBV7-2

CDR3 protein: ATSAPHREGRNEQF
V gene: TRBV24-1

CDR3 protein: ASSTTPGTGYSPLH
V gene: TRBV27

CDR3 protein: ASSQVGGYT
V gene: TRBV28

CDR3 protein: ASSPTGTGGNTIY
V gene: TRBV18

CDR3 protein: ASSQGGGGIKF
V gene: TRBV3-1/TRBV3-2

CDR3 protein: ASSASGTGGV
V gene: TRBV6-2/TRBV6-3

CDR3 protein: ASSYSTGVGEQY
V gene: TRBV6-5

CDR3 protein: ASSVAGGAVETQY
V gene: TRBV9

CDR3 protein: ASSPGTGSGNTEAF
V gene: TRBV7-9

CDR3 protein: ASSDSGEAF
V gene: TRBV2

CDR3 protein: ASSPAQANTEAF
V gene: TRBV18

CDR3 protein: ASSRDGGGYNEQF
V gene: TRBV3-1/TRBV3-2

CDR3 protein: ASSKLGQGAYNEQF
V gene: TRBV7-2

CDR3 protein: ASLTVSNTEAF
V gene: TRBV28

CDR3 protein: ASSITQRGTGLHQPQH
V gene: TRBV19

CDR3 protein: ASSLAGGVMNTEAF
V gene: TRBV7-9

CDR3 protein: ASSEGTYGPGRDEQF
V gene: TRBV2

CDR3 protein: ASSERQARDTIY
V gene: TRBV6-1

CDR3 protein: ASSLAGPTSGEQF
V gene: TRBV7-8

CDR3 protein: ASRRGDNDIVRNTEAF
V gene: TRBV21-1

CDR3 protein: ASSQVTGGQNEQY
V gene: TRBV4-2

CDR3 protein: ASSSYTEAF
V gene: TRBV5-6

CDR3 protein: ASSREWTTDTQY
V gene: TRBV6-4

CDR3 protein: ASSSLGQGLTNYGYT
V gene: TRBV11-3

CDR3 protein: ASSSYEQY
V gene: TRBV2

CDR3 protein: ASSQSPQGAVNTEAF
V gene: TRBV16

CDR3 protein: ASSEAPSSYEQY
V gene: TRBV2

CDR3 protein: ASSSWTGQNTEAF
V gene: TRBV11-2

CDR3 protein: ASRESAGNQPQH
V gene: TRBV7-2

CDR3 protein: ASSSLYEQY
V gene: TRBV11-1

CDR3 protein: ASSYSLPRLGGYT
V gene: TRBV6-5

CDR3 protein: ASSITGQPSQH
V gene: TRBV19

CDR3 protein: ASSPSTGDYGYT
V gene: TRBV18

CDR3 protein: ASSMRRNYGYT
V gene: TRBV19

CDR3 protein: ASGQRGNQPQH
V gene: TRBV2

CDR3 protein: ASSLEWSPGNEQF
V gene: TRBV5-1

CDR3 protein: ASSLDRSANTGELF
V gene: TRBV7-2

CDR3 protein: ASSKTGISGANVLT
V gene: TRBV5-1

CDR3 protein: ASSLATASGYT
V gene: TRBV7-9

CDR3 protein: ASSVGSTGELF
V gene: TRBV9

CDR3 protein: ASSFGGGYNEQF
V gene: TRBV5-4

CDR3 protein: ASNTPWIQGASYGYT
V gene: TRBV28

CDR3 protein: ASSLQGGNTEAF
V gene: TRBV5-4

CDR3 protein: ASSATGEHGYT
V gene: TRBV6-1

CDR3 protein: ASSLEAGTDTQY
V gene: TRBV5-4

CDR3 protein: ASSQEGRIEAF
V gene: TRBV4-3

CDR3 protein: ASSPGGGIGKNTEAF
V gene: TRBV7-2

CDR3 protein: ASSSQASALEQY
V gene: TRBV18

CDR3 protein: ASSLGDRGLYEQY
V gene: TRBV7-8

CDR3 protein: ASSPPRGYTIY
V gene: TRBV18

CDR3 protein: ASETGGLGNEQF
V gene: TRBV6-5

CDR3 protein: ASKGGWQGTDTQY
V gene: TRBV28

CDR3 protein: ASRLGQAINEKLF
V gene: TRBV6-4

CDR3 protein: ASSYRGMASSVGTYEQY
V gene: TRBV4-1

CDR3 protein: ASSQDWSTEAF
V gene: TRBV4-1

CDR3 protein: ASSLGLYSYNEQF
V gene: TRBV5-5